One sample yielded the 32 T cell receptor beta chains listed below, sequenced in a study of blood T cell repertoires in COVID-19. The repertoire was sequenced with immunoSEQ multiplex PCR; TCRdb's copy has only in-frame clones and lacks some. In the table there are 180,000 or so clones, over 70% of which are singletons. Sequenced input: PBMCs or T cells enriched from blood (not recorded which). The receptors stem from a woman between 50 and 59 years old in a cohort exposed to, infected with or recovered from COVID-19 (not recorded which).

The chain carries TRBV6-5 and TRBJ1-2; 9 bases line up with TRBD1. This CDR3 is built from 15 residues. V trimming: 4 bases; J trimming: 2 bases; junction bases outside the gene matches: 5. From germline, CDR1 is MNHEY and CDR2 SVGAGI. Written as DNA, the CDR3 is TGTGCCAGCAGTTTTGACAGGGGGGGAAACTATGGCTACACCTTC. Protein sequence: CASSFDRGGNYGYTF.

The chain links TRBV6-5 to TRBJ1-1; no clear D gene. The V end was cut by 0 bases, the J end by 3 bases, with 11 bases between. This CDR3 contains 15 residues. The V gene's germline CDR1 is MNHEY and CDR2 SVGAGI. CDR3 sequence: CASSYSIRVHTEAFF. CDR3 DNA: TGTGCCAGCAGTTACTCGATCCGGGTCCACACTGAAGCTTTCTTT.

This chain links TRBV9 with TRBJ2-5; D may be TRBD2 (6 bases). CDR1 is SGDLS and CDR2 is YYNGEE in the germline V gene. Trimming shortened V by 7 bases and J by 2 bases, and 18 bases separated the two germline ends. This CDR3 region has 15 residues. The CDR3 DNA reads as TGTGCCAGCTCGCTTGGGCGGGGCCCACAAGAGACCCAGTACTTC. It codes for CASSLGRGPQETQYF.

This chain links TRBV6-5 with TRBJ1-1, with a weak D call TRBD1 (5 bases). With 6 bases removed from V and 8 bases from J, the gap between germline ends came to 16 bases. CDR3 length equals 13 residues. CDR1 is MNHEY and CDR2 is SVGAGI in the germline V gene. For the CDR3, the DNA is TGTGCCAGCAGAGCCGGTAGACAGAACGAAGCTTTCTTT. As protein: CASRAGRQNEAFF.

This clone was seen only once. The rearrangement joins TRBV2 to TRBJ2-1; TRBD2 might be the D (7 bases). CDR1 and CDR2 (germline): SNHLY, FYNNEI. Trimming cost V 7 bases and J 7 bases, with 14 bases left between them. The CDR3 spans 13 residues. This chain's CDR3 is CASTREGGNEQFF. CDR3 DNA sequence: TGTGCCAGCACCAGAGAGGGGGGGAATGAGCAGTTCTTC.

V is TRBV9 and J is TRBJ2-1; tentatively, D is TRBD2 (6 bases). V lost 3 bases and J lost 8, with 18 bases in between. CDR1 and CDR2 (germline): SGDLS, YYNGEE. This CDR3 has 15 residues. The CDR3 DNA is TGTGCCAGCAGCGGTAGCGGAAGGGGTTTCGATGAGCAGTTCTTC. This gives the protein CASSGSGRGFDEQFF.

This rearrangement joins TRBV3-1 (or the pseudogene TRBV3-2) to TRBJ2-1; unclear D gene. Trimming took 3 bases from V and 0 from J, leaving 15 bases between them. The germline V gene encodes CDR1 LGHDT and CDR2 YNNKEL (reference sequence). The CDR3 sequence is 17 residues long. The chain's CDR3 is CASSHNGYPSSYNEQFF. CDR3 bases: TGTGCCAGCAGCCATAACGGGTACCCGAGCTCCTACAATGAGCAGTTCTTC.

This chain links TRBV27 with TRBJ1-6; 7 nucleotides agree with TRBD1. CDR1 and CDR2 (germline): MNHEY, SMNVEV (reference sequence). There are 15 residues in the CDR3. Trimming cost V 5 bases and J 7 bases; bases outside gene matches: 8. CDR3 sequence (DNA): TGTGCCAGCAGTATAAGACAGGGCAAGAATTCACCCCTCCACTTT. Translation: CASSIRQGKNSPLHF.

The chain has TRBV28 and TRBJ1-4, with D unclear. This CDR3 has 14 amino acids. Germline CDR1 MDHEN, CDR2 SYDVKM. The V end lost 7 bases, the J end lost 7 bases, and 16 bases lay between the germline ends. The CDR3 region is CASKGGWKGEKLFF. CDR3 in DNA: TGTGCCAGCAAGGGCGGGTGGAAGGGTGAAAAACTGTTTTTT.

V gene TRBV6-6 combines with J gene TRBJ1-3; 7 nucleotides line up with TRBD1. CDR1 and CDR2 (germline): MNHNY, SVGAGI (reference sequence). Trimming took 5 bases from V and 0 from J; bases not matched to a gene: 10. CDR3 length: 17 residues. In DNA, the CDR3 is TGTGCCAGCAGTCAACCGGGACAGACTTCCTCTGGAAACACCATATATTTT. It yields the protein CASSQPGQTSSGNTIYF.

The chain combines TRBV27 with TRBJ2-7; tentative D call: TRBD2 (5 bases). Deletions cut 6 bases from V and 0 bases from J, with 12 bases between. The CDR3 is made up of 14 amino acids. CDR1 is MNHEY, CDR2 SMNVEV, per germline (reference sequence). CDR3 sequence (DNA): TGTGCCAGCAGCCCTTTTGGGAGCTCCTACGAGCAGTACTTC. Translated, it gives CASSPFGSSYEQYF.

The chain carries TRBV5-1 and TRBJ1-3, with 8 bases matching TRBD1. The CDR3 sequence is 15 residues long. Germline trimming cut 0 bases from V and 3 bases from J; bases unmatched to any gene: 2. Per the germline V gene, CDR1 is SGHRS and CDR2 is YFSETQ. In nucleotides, the CDR3 is TGCGCCAGCAGCTTGGCCGGGACAGGTGGAAACACCATATATTTT. It encodes CASSLAGTGGNTIYF.

This chain connects TRBV7-2 to TRBJ1-4; possible D gene TRBD1, 5 bases. Trimming shortened V by 1 base and J by 8 bases, and 14 bases separated the two germline ends. CDR1 and CDR2 from the germline V gene are SGHTA and FQGNSA. The CDR3 contains 15 residues. The CDR3 reads CASSLVRGSGEKLFF. The CDR3 DNA sequence: TGTGCCAGCAGCTTAGTAAGGGGTTCTGGCGAAAAACTGTTTTTT. Full variable domain (remainder filled in from reference TRBV7-2 and TRBJ1-4): GAGVSQSPSNKVTEKGKDVELRCDPISGHTALYWYRQSLGQGLEFLIYFQGNSAPDKSGLPSDRFSAERTGGSVSTLTIQRTQQEDSAVYLCASSLVRGSGEKLFFGSGTQLSVL.

The V and J genes are TRBV10-3 and TRBJ2-6, with no clear D. V lost 6 bases and J 0 bases, leaving 15 bases between the germline ends. Looked up from germline, CDR1 is ENHRY and CDR2 is SYGVKD. The CDR3 runs to 17 residues. CDR3 region: CAIRPEAPPSGANVLTF. DNA of the CDR3: TGTGCCATCAGGCCCGAGGCCCCCCCCTCTGGGGCCAACGTCCTGACTTTC.

This sequence joins TRBV7-5 and TRBJ2-3; the table names TRBD1, a call not compared with the DNA. TRBV7-5 is marked as a pseudogene. The length of the CDR3 is 15 residues. The chain's CDR3 is CARSSGQGLPDTQYF. In DNA, the CDR3 is TGTGCCAGAAGCTCCGGACAGGGTTTACCAGATACGCAGTATTTT.

This clone was seen just once. V is TRBV13 and J is TRBJ1-5, with D tentatively TRBD1 (5 bases). This CDR3 has 14 residues. Germline CDR1 is PRHDT and CDR2 is FYEKMQ (reference sequence). V was clipped by 6 bases and J by 2 bases, with 11 bases between them. In DNA form, the CDR3 reads TGTGCCAGCAGTGGGAGGGACGGCAATCAGCCCCAGCATTTT. Translating gives CASSGRDGNQPQHF.

This clone came up a few times. The chain links TRBV6-1 to TRBJ1-4; TRBD1 matches 7 bases. V lost 2 bases, J lost 7 bases, and 10 bases stayed unmatched. There are 16 residues in the CDR3. Germline assignment: CDR1 MNHNS and CDR2 SASEGT. In nucleotides, the CDR3 is TGTGCCAGCAGTGAAATTAGGGCAGGGGGGAGTGAAAAACTGTTTTTT. It translates to CASSEIRAGGSEKLFF.

The CDR3 nucleotides read TGCAGTGCTAGTACGGGGACTGGAGGATACAATGAGCAGTTCTTC. Its translation: CSASTGTGGYNEQFF. V gene TRBV20-1 combines with J gene TRBJ2-1; D is possibly TRBD2 (6 bases). V shed 3 bases and J shed 4 bases, with 16 bases lying between them. The CDR3 runs 15 residues. CDR1 is DFQATT, CDR2 SNEGSKA, per germline (reference sequence).

The J gene is TRBJ1-1, the V gene TRBV2, with D possibly TRBD1 on 5 matching bases. The V gene lost 7 bases and the J gene lost 7 bases, with 19 bases spanning the gap. The CDR3 consists of 14 residues. Germline V CDR1 and CDR2: SNHLY, FYNNEI. CDR3 nucleotide sequence: TGTGCCAGCAAAATACAGGCAGACTTTTTTGAAGCTTTCTTT. This encodes CASKIQADFFEAFF.

The chain joins TRBV19 to TRBJ1-2; 8 positions match TRBD1. CDR1 and CDR2 (germline): LNHDA, SQIVND (reference sequence). V shed 5 bases and J 3 bases; nucleotides not matched to a gene: 5. The CDR3 totals 14 residues. Here the CDR3 DNA reads TGTGCCAGTAGTCCTACAGGGGGTTACTATGGCTACACCTTC. This sequence encodes CASSPTGGYYGYTF.

The rearrangement uses TRBV28 and TRBJ2-7, with a weak D call TRBD2 (5 bases). V dropped 6 bases and J dropped 0 bases, with 15 bases sitting between them. There are 15 residues in the CDR3. Per germline, CDR1 MDHEN and CDR2 SYDVKM. CDR3 amino acids: CASSKLRAVSYEQYF. The DNA of the CDR3 is TGTGCCAGCAGCAAGCTGCGGGCAGTCTCCTACGAGCAGTACTTC.

The gene calls are TRBV28 and TRBJ1-5; 10 positions agree with TRBD1. The length of the CDR3 is 16 residues. Germline V gene sequence: CDR1 MDHEN, CDR2 SYDVKM. With V trimmed by 5 bases and J by 4 bases, 8 bases remained unmatched. The CDR3 DNA reads as TGTGCCAGCAGTCATCCGGGACAGGGGTTAAATCAGCCCCAGCATTTT. It specifies CASSHPGQGLNQPQHF.

This clone was seen a few times. This rearrangement joins TRBV7-8 to TRBJ1-1; D gene ambiguous. V shed 6 bases and J shed 2 bases, with 19 bases lying between them. The V gene's germline CDR1 is SGHVS and CDR2 FQNEAQ. This CDR3 contains 16 residues. The CDR3 coding sequence is TGTGCCAGCAGTTCTTACCTTCTGAACAGTAACACTGAAGCTTTCTTT. This gives the protein CASSSYLLNSNTEAFF.

This sequence joins TRBV2 and TRBJ1-1; D is unclear. In germline, CDR1 is SNHLY, CDR2 FYNNEI. V shed 5 bases and J shed 2 bases, with 9 bases lying between them. The CDR3 loop spans 13 amino acids. CDR3 region: CASSLQPNTEAFF. The CDR3 region has the DNA TGTGCCAGCAGTTTACAGCCAAACACTGAAGCTTTCTTT.

This clone showed up just a few times. The chain carries TRBV7-9 and TRBJ1-2; the D is unclear. This CDR3 contains 11 residues. Trimming took 5 bases from V and 10 from J, leaving 11 bases between them. Germline V CDR1 and CDR2: SEHNR, FQNEAQ (reference sequence). In nucleotides, the CDR3 is TGTGCCAGCAGCCCCGACACCACCTACACCTTC. Amino acids: CASSPDTTYTF.

The chain is built from TRBV12-3 or TRBV12-4 and TRBJ2-2; possibly TRBD2 for D (6 bases). The ends were cut back, 10 bases at V and 4 bases at J, with 13 bases in the middle. CDR3 length: 13 residues. The CDR3 reads CAISGVGTGELFF. DNA for the CDR3: TGTGCCATATCGGGGGTCGGCACCGGGGAGCTGTTTTTT.

V gene TRBV7-3 combines with J gene TRBJ2-3; D unresolved. The CDR3 has 11 amino acids. Trimming removed 4 bases at V and 4 bases at J, with 3 bases between. Germline-derived CDR1 and CDR2 are SGHTA and FQGTGA. This CDR3 is CASSSSDTQYF. CDR3 DNA sequence: TGTGCCAGCAGCTCGTCAGATACGCAGTATTTT. Drawing the rest from reference TRBV7-3 and TRBJ2-3, the complete variable domain is GAGVSQTPSNKVTEKGKYVELRCDPISGHTALYWYRQSLGQGPEFLIYFQGTGAADDSGLPNDRFFAVRPEGSVSTLKIQRTERGDSAVYLCASSSSDTQYFGPGTRLTVL.

V is TRBV10-2 and J is TRBJ1-2, with 7 bases that match TRBD1. Germline-derived CDR1 and CDR2 are WSHSY and SAAADI. CDR3 length equals 17 residues. V was clipped by 0 bases and J by 5 bases; unmatched bases: 12. As DNA, the CDR3 is TGCGCCAGCAGTGAGTCGAGGACAGGACCACCCCCTTATGGCTACACCTTC. Its protein product is CASSESRTGPPPYGYTF.

V gene TRBV7-2 combines with J gene TRBJ2-5; maybe TRBD1 (5 bases). CDR3 length: 13 residues. CDR1 is SGHTA, CDR2 FQGNSA, per germline. The V end lost 5 bases, the J end lost 4 bases, and 11 bases lay between the germline ends. The CDR3 nucleotides are TGTGCCAGCAGCGCCACAAGGGGAGAGACCCAGTACTTC. It codes for CASSATRGETQYF.

V is TRBV25-1 and J is TRBJ1-2; 10 nucleotides agree with TRBD1. This CDR3 region has 15 residues. J lost 3 bases, V lost 2 bases, and 3 bases had no gene match. CDR1 and CDR2 (germline): MGHDK, SYGVNS. The CDR3 loop is CASSETTGGHYGYTF. The DNA for the CDR3 is TGTGCCAGCAGTGAAACGACAGGGGGCCACTATGGCTACACCTTC.

The rearrangement uses TRBV6-5 and TRBJ1-3; TRBD1 matches 10 bases. The CDR3 covers 15 residues. The V gene end was trimmed by 6 bases and the J gene end by 4 bases; junction bases not matched to a gene: 6. Germline V lookup: CDR1 MNHEY, CDR2 SVGAGI. The CDR3 sequence: CASSRTGGAGNTIYF. The CDR3 DNA reads as TGTGCCAGCAGCCGGACAGGGGGTGCAGGAAACACCATATATTTT.

This sequence joins TRBV7-9 and TRBJ1-1, with D tentatively TRBD1 (5 bases). This CDR3 is 15 amino acids long. Germline V gene sequence: CDR1 SEHNR, CDR2 FQNEAQ (reference sequence). V was cut by 5 bases and J by 1 base, with 14 bases left in between. CDR3 region: CASSHVSGGNTEAFF. CDR3 nucleotides: TGTGCCAGCAGCCACGTTTCGGGGGGGAACACTGAAGCTTTCTTT.